Listed here is a single T cell receptor (beta chain). In the authors' methods: Estimated nucleated cell counts came from reference gene primer amplification. Some clones are missing from TCRdb's copy, which holds only in-frame ones; the method was immunoSEQ multiplex PCR. D and trimming come from the DNA, and the V and J calls and clone size come from that table. This repertoire shows 350,000 or so clones, approximately 89% found once; its top ten account for around 4%. These data originate in a study of blood T cell repertoires in COVID-19. Study-level information: The United States, Italy and Spain provided the acute and convalescent COVID-19 samples. In each case, the material was cDNA or gDNA derived from T cells, B-cell-depleted T cells, or PBMCs.

Unmatched junction bases numbered 13, after V lost 6 bases and J lost 9 bases. Germline-derived CDR1 and CDR2 are MNHEY and SVGAGI. CDR3 length: 16 amino acids. V gene TRBV6-5 combines with J gene TRBJ1-6; 8 nucleotides agree with TRBD1. This clonotype was sampled from a woman aged 55 to 70 with COVID-19, enrolled during active disease. Sequences were obtained from peripheral blood. CDR3 residues: CASSYDGQGGRSPLHF. The CDR3 coding sequence is TGTGCCAGCAGCTACGACGGACAGGGCGGGCGTTCACCCCTCCACTTT.